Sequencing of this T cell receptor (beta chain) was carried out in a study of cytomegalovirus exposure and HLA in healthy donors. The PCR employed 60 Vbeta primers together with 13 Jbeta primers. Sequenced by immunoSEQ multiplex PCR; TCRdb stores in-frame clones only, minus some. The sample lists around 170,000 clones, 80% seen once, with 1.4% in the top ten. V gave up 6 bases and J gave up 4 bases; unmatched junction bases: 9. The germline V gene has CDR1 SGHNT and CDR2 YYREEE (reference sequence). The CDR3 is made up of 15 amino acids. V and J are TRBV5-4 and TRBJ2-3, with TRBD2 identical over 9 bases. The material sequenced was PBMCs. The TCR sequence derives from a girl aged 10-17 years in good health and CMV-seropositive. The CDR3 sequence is CASTLDAGGPDTQYF. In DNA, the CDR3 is TGTGCCAGCACCCTGGACGCGGGAGGGCCAGATACGCAGTATTTT.